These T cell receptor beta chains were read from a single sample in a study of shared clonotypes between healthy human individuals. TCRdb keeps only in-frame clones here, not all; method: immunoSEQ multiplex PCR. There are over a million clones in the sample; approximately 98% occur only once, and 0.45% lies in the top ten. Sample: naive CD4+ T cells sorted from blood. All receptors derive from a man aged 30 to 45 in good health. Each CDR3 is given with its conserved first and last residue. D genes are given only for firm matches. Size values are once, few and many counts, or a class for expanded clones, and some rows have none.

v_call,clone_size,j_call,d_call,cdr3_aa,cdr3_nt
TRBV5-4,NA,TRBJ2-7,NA,CASSSGTVRQYF,TGTGCCAGCAGCTCAGGGACGGTTCGGCAGTACTTC
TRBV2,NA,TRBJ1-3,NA,CASRSGEGNTIYF,TGTGCCAGCCGATCGGGGGAGGGAAACACCATATATTTT
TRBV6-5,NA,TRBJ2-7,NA,CASSYSRGSAYEQYF,TGTGCCAGCAGTTACTCCCGGGGATCGGCCTACGAGCAGTACTTC
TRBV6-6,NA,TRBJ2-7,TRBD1,CASSSVDRRFVEQYF,TGTGCCAGCAGTTCTGTGGACAGGAGATTCGTCGAGCAGTACTTC
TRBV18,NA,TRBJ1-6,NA,CASSQRLGSPLHF,TGTGCCAGCTCACAGCGCCTGGGTTCACCCCTCCACTTT
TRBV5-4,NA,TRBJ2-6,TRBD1,CASGLPGQSSGANVLTF,TGTGCCAGCGGTCTCCCGGGACAGAGCTCTGGGGCCAACGTCCTGACTTTC
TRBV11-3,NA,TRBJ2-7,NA,CASSLDLGYEQYF,TGTGCCAGCAGCTTAGACCTAGGCTACGAGCAGTACTTC
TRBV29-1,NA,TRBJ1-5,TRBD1,CSVTAGGDQPQHF,TGCAGCGTAACCGCAGGGGGCGATCAGCCCCAGCATTTT
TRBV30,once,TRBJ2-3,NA,CAWSESRDRRYF,TGTGCCTGGAGCGAATCCCGGGACCGCCGATATTTT
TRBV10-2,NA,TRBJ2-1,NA,CASSEAGRGNEQFF,TGCGCCAGCAGTGAGGCGGGGCGGGGCAATGAGCAGTTCTTC
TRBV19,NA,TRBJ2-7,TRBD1,CASSTGQGGVYEQYF,TGTGCCAGTAGTACGGGACAGGGGGGAGTCTACGAGCAGTACTTC
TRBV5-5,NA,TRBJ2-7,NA,CASSSGTLYEQYF,TGTGCCAGCAGTTCCGGGACCCTGTACGAGCAGTACTTC
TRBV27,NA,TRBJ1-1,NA,CASIRGAEAFF,TGTGCCAGCATCCGGGGGGCTGAAGCTTTCTTT
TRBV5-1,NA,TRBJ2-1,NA,CASSLALGEYSYNEQFF,TGCGCCAGCAGCTTGGCCCTCGGGGAGTATTCCTACAATGAGCAGTTCTTC
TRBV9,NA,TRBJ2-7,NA,CASSVASAGIYEQYF,TGTGCCAGCAGCGTAGCTAGCGCTGGGATCTACGAGCAGTACTTC
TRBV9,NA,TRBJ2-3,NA,CASSPQRTHTDTQYF,TGTGCCAGCAGCCCGCAGCGGACTCACACAGATACGCAGTATTTT
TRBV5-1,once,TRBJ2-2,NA,CASSLWGTGELFF,TGCGCCAGCAGCCTGTGGGGCACCGGGGAGCTGTTTTTT
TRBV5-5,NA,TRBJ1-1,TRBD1,CASSFRGSPRGSTEAFF,TGTGCCAGCAGCTTCAGGGGGTCCCCCCGGGGGAGCACTGAAGCTTTCTTT
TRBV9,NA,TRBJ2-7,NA,CASSPSATRAREQYF,TGTGCCAGCAGCCCTAGTGCTACTAGGGCGCGGGAGCAGTACTTC
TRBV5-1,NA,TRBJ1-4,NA,CASSLDDEKLFF,TGCGCCAGCAGCTTGGATGATGAAAAACTGTTTTTT
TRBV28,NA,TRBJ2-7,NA,CASSLGQGGQYF,TGTGCCAGCAGTTTAGGGCAGGGGGGGCAGTACTTC
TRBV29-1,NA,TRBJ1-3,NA,CSVETGYGNTIYF,TGCAGCGTTGAGACAGGCTACGGAAACACCATATATTTT
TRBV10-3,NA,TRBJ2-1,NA,CAISESTYNEQFF,TGTGCCATCAGTGAGTCGACCTACAATGAGCAGTTCTTC
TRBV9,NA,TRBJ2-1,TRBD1,CASSATAGGADNEQFF,TGTGCCAGCAGCGCTACAGCAGGGGGCGCGGACAATGAGCAGTTCTTC
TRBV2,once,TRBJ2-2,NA,CASRVSLATGELFF,TGTGCCAGCAGAGTCAGTTTAGCCACGGGGGAGCTGTTTTTT
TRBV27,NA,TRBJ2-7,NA,CASSLSHSSQSYEQYF,TGTGCCAGCAGTTTATCACATTCCTCGCAGAGCTACGAGCAGTACTTC
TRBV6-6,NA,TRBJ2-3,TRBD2,CASSNTGGFKYF,TGTGCCAGCAGCAACACGGGGGGGTTTAAGTATTTT
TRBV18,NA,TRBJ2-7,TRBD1,CASSPLPGQGAIEQYF,TGTGCCAGCTCACCTCTTCCGGGACAGGGGGCTATCGAGCAGTACTTC
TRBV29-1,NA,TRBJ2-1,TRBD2,CSVLSGLAGLGPGNEQFF,TGCAGCGTTTTATCGGGACTAGCGGGACTAGGACCGGGGAATGAGCAGTTCTTC
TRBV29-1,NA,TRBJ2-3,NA,CSGGQRGGTDTQYF,TGCAGCGGGGGGCAGCGAGGGGGCACAGATACGCAGTATTTT
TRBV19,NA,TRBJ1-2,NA,CASSIWTYGDYGYTF,TGTGCCAGTAGTATATGGACCTACGGGGACTATGGCTACACCTTC
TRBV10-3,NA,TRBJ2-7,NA,CASSGVGSYEQYF,TGTGCCAGCTCAGGGGTTGGCTCCTACGAGCAGTACTTC
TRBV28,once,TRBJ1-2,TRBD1,CASSLLQGSGYTF,TGTGCCAGCAGTTTATTACAGGGGAGTGGCTACACCTTC
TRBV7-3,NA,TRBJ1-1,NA,CASSPWTVVNTEAFF,TGTGCCAGCAGCCCCTGGACAGTGGTGAACACTGAAGCTTTCTTT
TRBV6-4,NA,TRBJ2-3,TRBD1,CASSDSGGVTDTQYF,TGTGCCAGCAGTGACTCAGGGGGCGTCACAGATACGCAGTATTTT
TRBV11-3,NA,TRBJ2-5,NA,CASSFQTPQGGETQYF,TGTGCCAGCAGCTTCCAAACCCCCCAGGGGGGAGAGACCCAGTACTTC
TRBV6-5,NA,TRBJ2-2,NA,CASSYSMGGIGGELFF,TGTGCCAGCAGTTACTCGATGGGGGGCATTGGCGGGGAGCTGTTTTTT
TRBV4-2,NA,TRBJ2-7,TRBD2,CASSQDLGGGSYEQYF,TGTGCCAGCAGCCAAGATCTCGGGGGAGGGTCCTACGAGCAGTACTTC
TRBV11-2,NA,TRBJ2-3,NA,CASSLDLGRLPPFNTQYF,TGTGCCAGCAGCTTAGATCTTGGGAGGCTACCACCCTTCAATACGCAGTATTTT
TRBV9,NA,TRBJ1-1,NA,CASSPQGGFTEAFF,TGTGCCAGCAGCCCACAGGGTGGGTTCACTGAAGCTTTCTTT
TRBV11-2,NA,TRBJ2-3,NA,CASSLALATDTQYF,TGTGCCAGCAGCTTAGCCCTAGCTACAGATACGCAGTATTTT
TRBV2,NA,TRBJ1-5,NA,CASTRGGNQPQHF,TGTGCCAGCACCAGGGGAGGCAATCAGCCCCAGCATTTT
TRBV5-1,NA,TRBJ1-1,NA,CASSLGFDTEAFF,TGCGCCAGCAGCTTGGGCTTCGACACTGAAGCTTTCTTT
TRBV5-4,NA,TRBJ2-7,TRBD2,CASSSDGRVYEQYF,TGTGCCAGCAGCTCCGATGGGAGGGTCTACGAGCAGTACTTC
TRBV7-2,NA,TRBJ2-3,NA,CASSLGQVTDTQYF,TGTGCCAGCAGCTTAGGACAGGTCACAGATACGCAGTATTTT
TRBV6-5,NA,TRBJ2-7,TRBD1,CASSYWTGGSYEQYF,TGTGCCAGCAGTTACTGGACAGGGGGAAGCTACGAGCAGTACTTC